This record looks at one TCR beta chain sequence and its context. Assay: immunoSEQ multiplex PCR; the TCRdb copy retains only in-frame clones and omits some. Among over 55,000 clones listed, roughly 90% were seen once. The record originates from a study of OX40 agonist ivuxolimab in advanced cancers. Study as a whole: Enrolled patients in dose escalation had cancers that were hepatocellular carcinoma, melanoma, renal cell or head and neck cancer. There were three patients with partial responses, one having hepatocellular carcinoma and two cutaneous melanoma.

V lost 3 bases and J 1 base, leaving 7 bases between the germline ends. This CDR3 has 13 amino acids. Per germline, CDR1 SGHNT and CDR2 YYREEE (reference sequence). This rearrangement joins TRBV5-4 to TRBJ2-5; the D is unclear. The sample was CD4+ or CD8+ T cells sorted from blood, taken in a trial of the OX40 agonist ivuxolimab. The source is an adult with an advanced solid tumor such as melanoma, head and neck, liver or kidney cancer. CDR3 nucleotides: TGTGCCAGCAGCTACCCGGCCCAAGAGACCCAGTACTTC. Amino acids: CASSYPAQETQYF.